Below, 26 T cell receptor beta chains from the same sample are listed, as sequenced in a study of control samples from healthy donors and cancer patients. The protocol was immunoSEQ multiplex PCR, while the TCRdb copy is restricted to in-frame clones and leaves out a portion. This table holds about 110,000 clones, approximately 90% found once. Specimen: blood. The receptors derive from a human donor in good health. The donor label of this sample is uncertain.

The chain employs TRBV7-3 and TRBJ2-3, with D hard to call. This CDR3 is built from 16 residues. Germline values: CDR1 SGHTA, CDR2 FQGTGA. Trimming removed 0 bases at V and 0 bases at J, with 10 bases between. CDR3 sequence: CASSLTGPPSTDTQYF. The CDR3, as DNA: TGTGCCAGCAGCTTAACGGGCCCCCCGAGCACAGATACGCAGTATTTT.

The chain employs TRBV30 and TRBJ1-2; D is unclear. CDR3 size: 13 residues. Germline V gene data show CDR1 as GTSNPN and CDR2 as SVGIG (reference sequence). The V end was cut by 2 bases, the J end by 7 bases, with 14 bases between. The DNA for the CDR3 is TGTGCCTGGAGTCTCAGTGGGTCGGCTGGCTACACCTTC. This gives the protein CAWSLSGSAGYTF.

The chain combines TRBV12-5 with TRBJ1-6; D gene uncertain. The CDR3 is 13 residues long. The V gene's germline CDR1 is LGHNT and CDR2 FRNRAP. The V end lost 6 bases, the J end lost 6 bases, and 9 bases lay between the germline ends. The chain's CDR3 is CASGRDGNSPLHF. The CDR3 nucleotides read TGTGCTAGTGGCCGCGACGGTAATTCACCCCTCCACTTT.

This rearrangement joins TRBV30 to TRBJ2-4; no firm D call. CDR1 and CDR2 from the germline V gene are GTSNPN and SVGIG (reference sequence). The CDR3 loop spans 14 amino acids. The V end was cut by 2 bases, the J end by 9 bases, with 17 bases between. This CDR3 reads CAWSSLGQAAIQYF. CDR3 nucleotide sequence: TGTGCCTGGAGTTCGCTCGGGCAGGCTGCCATTCAGTACTTC. Looking up the rest from reference TRBV30 and TRBJ2-4 gives the full variable domain: SQTIHQWPATLVQPVGSPLSLECTVEGTSNPNLYWYRQAAGRGLQLLFYSVGIGQISSEVPQNLSASRPQDRQFILSSKKLLLSDSGFYLCAWSSLGQAAIQYFGAGTRLSVL.

The V call is TRBV9, the J call TRBJ2-1; D may be TRBD1 or TRBD2 (5 bases each). V lost 7 bases, J lost 5 bases, and 13 bases lay in between. The CDR3 is 13 amino acids. Germline loops: CDR1 SGDLS, CDR2 YYNGEE. CDR3 sequence (DNA): TGTGCCAGCTCCTCGGGGCCGCACAATGAGCAGTTCTTC. It yields the protein CASSSGPHNEQFF.

This sequence joins TRBV28 and TRBJ1-2; unclear D gene. The CDR3 extends over 13 amino acids. CDR1 is MDHEN and CDR2 is SYDVKM in the germline V gene. The germline V and J ends were trimmed by 3 bases and 1 base, with 6 bases remaining between them. Here the CDR3 reads CASSFSINYGYTF. Written as DNA, the CDR3 is TGTGCCAGCAGTTTTTCCATTAACTATGGCTACACCTTC.

This sequence joins TRBV15 and TRBJ2-3, with 9 bases that match TRBD2. The germline gives CDR1 LNHNV, CDR2 YYDKDF (reference sequence). Trimming took 5 bases from V and 6 from J; bases not matched to a gene: 9. CDR3 size: 15 residues. The CDR3 spells CATSGSSGKSDTQYF. CDR3 DNA: TGTGCCACCAGCGGATCTAGCGGGAAGTCGGATACGCAGTATTTT.

J is TRBJ2-2 and V is TRBV7-3; a possible D gene is TRBD2 (5 bases). The CDR3 extends over 14 amino acids. The germline CDR1 and CDR2 sequences are SGHTA and FQGTGA. The ends were cut back, 5 bases at V and 3 bases at J, with 10 bases in the middle. CDR3 bases: TGTGCCAGCAGCCCCCAGAGGGACACCGGGGAGCTGTTTTTT. Its protein is CASSPQRDTGELFF.

This rearrangement joins TRBV7-9 to TRBJ1-1; no definite D call. CDR1 SEHNR and CDR2 FQNEAQ come from the germline V gene (reference sequence). V was cut by 1 base and J by 1 base, with 10 bases left in between. The CDR3 sequence is 15 residues long. The CDR3 reads CASSLGTLGNTEAFF. The DNA for the CDR3 is TGTGCCAGCAGCTTAGGGACTTTGGGGAACACTGAAGCTTTCTTT.

The rearrangement joins TRBV24-1 to TRBJ1-2, with D unclear. The V and J ends lost 3 bases and 0 bases respectively, with 7 bases between them. The CDR3 is 14 amino acids. Per germline, CDR1 KGHDR and CDR2 SFDVKD. CDR3: CATSDPPPNYGYTF. For the CDR3, the DNA is TGTGCCACCAGTGATCCTCCTCCTAACTATGGCTACACCTTC.

V gene TRBV19 combines with J gene TRBJ1-2, with D maybe TRBD1 (6 bases). V shed 7 bases and J shed 0 bases, with 18 bases lying between them. Germline CDR1 LNHDA, CDR2 SQIVND (reference sequence). The CDR3 is made up of 16 amino acids. CDR3 nucleotide sequence: TGTGCCAGTAAAAAGAGGGGGGATCGTTCTAACTATGGCTACACCTTC. Translation gives CASKKRGDRSNYGYTF.

V gene TRBV9 combines with J gene TRBJ2-3, with D unresolved. The CDR3 consists of 14 residues. V was shortened by 3 bases and J by 8 bases, with 16 bases between the two germline ends. The germline V gene has CDR1 SGDLS and CDR2 YYNGEE. CDR3 in amino acids: CASSGGDPRATQYF. Written as DNA, the CDR3 is TGTGCCAGCAGCGGAGGTGACCCCCGGGCTACGCAGTATTTT. Variable domain in full (rest from reference TRBV9 and TRBJ2-3): DSGVTQTPKHLITATGQRVTLRCSPRSGDLSVYWYQQSLDQGLQFLIQYYNGEERAKGNILERFSAQQFPDLHSELNLSSLELGDSALYFCASSGGDPRATQYFGPGTRLTVL.

This clone was recorded only once. This chain joins TRBV10-3 and TRBJ2-1; 11 bases fit TRBD2. V lost 6 bases and J lost 4; bases outside the gene matches: 5. Germline CDR1 ENHRY, CDR2 SYGVKD. The CDR3 sequence is 15 residues long. DNA of the CDR3: TGTGCCATCAGCAGCACTAGCGGGGGTTACAATGAGCAGTTCTTC. This translates into CAISSTSGGYNEQFF.

CDR3 in DNA: TGCAGCGTCGAGGACAGGGGATACGAGCAGTACTTC. It encodes CSVEDRGYEQYF. The chain employs TRBV29-1 and TRBJ2-7, with 9 positions matching TRBD1. CDR3 size: 12 residues. V was pared by 6 bases and J by 4 bases, with 4 bases of the junction left unmatched. CDR1 is SQVTM and CDR2 is ANQGSEA in the germline V gene.

V is TRBV2 and J is TRBJ1-2; D is perhaps TRBD1 (5 bases). Trimming pared 8 bases from V and 2 bases from J, leaving 12 bases between. Germline assignment: CDR1 SNHLY and CDR2 FYNNEI. The CDR3 is 13 amino acids. In DNA form, the CDR3 reads TGTGCCAGCTTCGGACGGGACAACTATGGCTACACCTTC. This gives the protein CASFGRDNYGYTF.

This sequence joins TRBV12-5 and TRBJ1-6, with D perhaps matching TRBD1 (6 bases). This CDR3 contains 16 residues. From germline, CDR1 is LGHNT and CDR2 FRNRAP. V lost 2 bases, J lost 7 bases, and 15 bases lay in between. CDR3 loop: CASGLLGGLRNSPLHF. CDR3 bases: TGTGCTAGTGGTTTGCTGGGGGGGCTAAGAAATTCACCCCTCCACTTT.

This chain joins TRBV19 and TRBJ1-5, with no clear D. CDR1 and CDR2 from the germline V gene are LNHDA and SQIVND (reference sequence). Deletions cut 9 bases from V and 1 base from J, with 13 bases between. The CDR3 is 14 residues long. This chain's CDR3 is CASRAPGSNQPQHF. CDR3 in DNA: TGTGCCAGCCGAGCCCCGGGGAGCAATCAGCCCCAGCATTTT.

The chain combines TRBV27 with TRBJ1-2; D possibly corresponds to TRBD1 (6 bases). The CDR3 spans 13 residues. The V end lost 8 bases, the J end lost 7 bases, and 17 bases lay between the germline ends. Germline V gene data show CDR1 as MNHEY and CDR2 as SMNVEV (reference sequence). CDR3 in DNA: TGTGCCAGCGGGATCTCGGGGGCCGGTGGCTACACCTTC. Amino acids: CASGISGAGGYTF.

The chain couples TRBV2 to TRBJ1-1; no clear D gene. From germline, CDR1 is SNHLY and CDR2 FYNNEI. The CDR3 contains 15 residues. Trimming pared 0 bases from V and 5 bases from J, leaving 13 bases between. CDR3: CASSEAAGAMTEAFF. The CDR3 nucleotides are TGTGCCAGCAGTGAAGCTGCAGGAGCGATGACTGAAGCTTTCTTT.

The chain combines TRBV4-2 with TRBJ1-2; D remains ambiguous. The CDR3 consists of 12 residues. The germline V gene encodes CDR1 LGHNA and CDR2 YNFKEQ. Trimming cost V 0 bases and J 6 bases, with 5 bases left between them. CDR3 loop: CASSQDGNGYTF. The CDR3 coding sequence is TGTGCCAGCAGCCAAGACGGGAATGGCTACACCTTC.

V gene TRBV19 combines with J gene TRBJ1-1; TRBD1 is a possible D gene (5 bases). Between the trimmed V and J ends, which lost 7 bases and 0 bases, there was a span of 9 bases. The length of the CDR3 is 13 residues. Germline V gene data show CDR1 as LNHDA and CDR2 as SQIVND (reference sequence). As DNA, the CDR3 is TGTGCCAGTATGGGGACGGTGAACACTGAAGCTTTCTTT. Amino acids: CASMGTVNTEAFF.

The chain uses TRBV4-3 and TRBJ2-1, with 7 bases lining up with TRBD1. The CDR3 is made up of 17 amino acids. With 1 base clipped from V and 5 bases from J, the junction kept 11 bases outside the gene matches. The germline V gene has CDR1 LGHNA and CDR2 YSLEER. As DNA, the CDR3 is TGCGCCAGCAGCCAAGCCGCACCAGGGGGAGAAGACAATGAGCAGTTCTTC. Translating gives CASSQAAPGGEDNEQFF.

V and J are TRBV4-1 and TRBJ2-1; 7 nucleotides align to TRBD2. Germline assignment: CDR1 MGHRA and CDR2 YSYEKL. This CDR3 has 14 amino acids. V lost 3 bases to trimming and J lost 7 bases; unmatched junction nucleotides: 6. The CDR3 DNA reads as TGCGCCAGCAGCCAGGGAGGACTAGGGAATGAGCAGTTCTTC. This translates into CASSQGGLGNEQFF.

This chain connects TRBV6-1 to TRBJ1-1; D gene ambiguous. V was trimmed by 3 bases and J by 11 bases, leaving 13 bases between them. Germline CDR1 MNHNS, CDR2 SASEGT. The CDR3 contains 12 residues. The CDR3 coding sequence is TGTGCCAGCAGTGAGGTTTGGAAGATGGCTTTCTTT. Encoded protein: CASSEVWKMAFF.

The CDR3 region is CASGEGPNSPLHF. The CDR3 region has the DNA TGTGCCTCTGGAGAAGGGCCTAATTCACCCCTCCACTTT. This rearrangement joins TRBV19 to TRBJ1-6; D call uncertain. Germline CDR1 LNHDA, CDR2 SQIVND (reference sequence). The CDR3 covers 13 residues. Trimming took 11 bases from V and 6 from J, leaving 14 bases between them.

This chain uses TRBV19 with TRBJ1-1, with D hard to call. Trimming removed 1 base at V and 5 bases at J, with 17 bases between. The CDR3 totals 16 residues. CDR1 and CDR2 (germline): LNHDA, SQIVND (reference sequence). The DNA of the CDR3 is TGTGCCAGTAGTATAGGCTATCAGGCTAGGAGGACTGAAGCTTTCTTT. Amino acids: CASSIGYQARRTEAFF.